The clone carrying this T cell receptor (beta chain) came up once. Its antigen is as yet unknown. As input for TCR beta libraries, approximately 2.1 micrograms of genomic DNA came from cryopreserved PBMCs. The source of the sample is a study of cytotoxic CD8 clonotypes in ibrutinib-treated CLL. Sequenced by immunoSEQ multiplex PCR; TCRdb stores in-frame clones only, minus some. The sample yields about 130,000 clones, 79% seen once. CDR1 is SGHDT, CDR2 YYEEEE, per germline. The CDR3 contains 13 residues. Trimming removed 2 bases at V and 11 bases at J, with 16 bases between. General study findings and limits: Clonality correlated strongly with circulating CD8+ T cells and exceeded age-matched healthy donors at baseline. Patients with sustained remission and those progressing were sampled at differing times.

The specimen comprised PBMCs, sampled after 12 months of ibrutinib treatment. The chain links TRBV5-6 to TRBJ1-1, with D unresolved. This clonotype originated in a human donor with chronic lymphocytic leukemia. This chain's CDR3 is CASSLVGPAEAFF. The CDR3 bases are TGTGCCAGCAGCTTAGTAGGGCCAGCGGAGGCTTTCTTT.